This T cell receptor beta chain was found in a study of graft-versus-host responses after intestinal transplantation. Generated by immunoSEQ multiplex PCR, the TCRdb table keeps only in-frame clones and is missing some. Of roughly 29,000 clones listed, approximately 93% are singletons. The specimen comprised PBMCs, sampled 66 days after intestinal transplant. The receptor comes from a human patient who received an intestinal transplant, so some T cells may come from the graft donor.

CDR3 sequence (DNA): TGTGCCAGCAGTCTCGGACAGGGGAGGACTGAAGCTTTCTTT. Its protein is CASSLGQGRTEAFF. The chain has TRBV2 and TRBJ1-1; 9 bases map to TRBD1. V was pared by 5 bases and J by 5 bases, with 6 bases of the junction left unmatched. This CDR3 has 14 amino acids. Germline V lookup: CDR1 SNHLY, CDR2 FYNNEI.